This T cell receptor (beta chain) was captured in a study of shared clonotypes between healthy human individuals. Study summary: Per-donor plates numbered three CD4 naive, three CD4 memory, two CD8 naive and one CD8 memory.

There are 11 residues in the CDR3. V was shortened by 4 bases and J by 2 bases, with 3 bases between the two germline ends. Germline V CDR1 and CDR2: ENHRY, SYGVKD. About this clone: This CDR3 is also generated by other DNA sequences in the sample.

Samples underwent the assay at deep level. Replicate PCRs for sorted subsets used about 200 ng DNA; this equaled tens of thousands of T cell genomes. Some clones are missing from TCRdb's copy, which holds only in-frame ones; the method was immunoSEQ multiplex PCR. The sample yields approximately 1,000,000 clones, 75% to 80% seen once. The sequence came from a young man in good health. Some clones in this sample may be carry-over from other donors' samples. Specimen: memory CD4+ T cells from PBMCs. Subset in this sample: CD45RA-negative fraction. The V call is TRBV10-3, the J call TRBJ2-7; D remains unclear. This chain's CDR3 is CAISGAYEQYF. The CDR3 coding sequence is TGTGCCATCAGTGGAGCCTACGAGCAGTACTTC.